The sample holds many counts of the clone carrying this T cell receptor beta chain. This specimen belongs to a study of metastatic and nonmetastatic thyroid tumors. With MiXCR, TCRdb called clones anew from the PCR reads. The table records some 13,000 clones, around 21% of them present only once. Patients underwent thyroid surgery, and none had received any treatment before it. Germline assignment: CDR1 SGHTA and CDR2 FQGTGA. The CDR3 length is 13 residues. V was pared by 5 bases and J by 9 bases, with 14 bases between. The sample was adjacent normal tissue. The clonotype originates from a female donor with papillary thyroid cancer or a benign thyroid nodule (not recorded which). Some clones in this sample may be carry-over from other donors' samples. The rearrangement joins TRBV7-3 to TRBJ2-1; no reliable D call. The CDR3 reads CASSLSITSEQFF. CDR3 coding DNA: TGTGCCAGCAGCCTATCCATTACGAGTGAGCAGTTCTTC.